This T cell receptor beta chain emerged from a study of blood T cell repertoires in COVID-19. The method was immunoSEQ multiplex PCR; TCRdb's version includes in-frame clones alone and lacks a portion of them. The sample contains 200,000 to 250,000 clones, about four fifths of which appear only once. Clinical history reported by participants formed the basis on which cohorts were assigned. From germline, CDR1 is SGHRS and CDR2 YFSETQ. V was clipped by 2 bases and J by 2 bases, with 11 bases between them. This CDR3 is built from 14 residues. The chain uses TRBV5-1 and TRBJ2-7; D may be TRBD1 (6 bases). Sequenced input: PBMCs or T cells enriched from blood (not recorded which). The source of this sequence is a woman aged 50 to 60 with acute COVID-19. The CDR3 nucleotides read TGCGCCAGCAGCTTATCGACAGGTACCTACGAGCAGTACTTC. It codes for CASSLSTGTYEQYF.